A selection of T cell receptor beta chains follows, all from one sample in a study of glioma-infiltrating T cells. TCRdb processed the multiplex PCR reads anew with MiXCR; each CDR3 protein has one entry. In the table there are more than 350,000 distinct CDR3 sequences, around 45% of which are singletons. Source material: glioma tissue, nonneoplastic brain tissue, or PBMCs (not recorded which). The receptors derive from a human donor with low-grade glioma or glioblastoma, undergoing nonglioma brain surgery, or in good health (not recorded which). Each CDR3 is given with its conserved first and last residue. A D gene is named only where the DNA matches it firmly. Expanded clones are given a class, and other clones once, few, many or no size at all.

J: TRBJ1-5
D: NA
length: 15
V: TRBV10-3
size: once
CDR3: CPISESQGGNQPQHF
DNA: TGTCCCATCAGTGAGTCCCAGGGAGGCAATCAGCCCCAGCATTTT

J: TRBJ2-3
D: TRBD2
length: 18
V: TRBV10-3
size: NA
CDR3: CAITKGATSGTYTDTQYF
DNA: TGTGCCATCACCAAGGGGGCAACTAGCGGGACCTACACAGATACGCAGTATTTT

J: TRBJ1-2
D: TRBD1
length: 16
V: TRBV20-1
size: NA
CDR3: CSVQGGDRVSIYGYTF
DNA: TGCAGTGTTCAGGGGGGTGACAGGGTTTCGATCTATGGCTACACCTTC

J: TRBJ2-7
D: TRBD2
length: 14
V: TRBV28
size: NA
CDR3: CASSTGTTVYEQYF
DNA: TGTGCCAGCAGCACCGGGACTACCGTCTACGAGCAGTACTTC

J: TRBJ1-2
D: NA
length: 13
V: TRBV11-2
size: NA
CDR3: CASSSRTKYGYTF
DNA: TGTGCCAGCAGCTCACGGACAAAGTATGGCTACACCTTC

J: TRBJ1-1
D: NA
length: 14
V: TRBV4-1
size: few
CDR3: CASSQEQGNTEAFF
DNA: TGCGCCAGCAGCCAAGAGCAGGGGAACACTGAAGCTTTCTTT

J: TRBJ1-5
D: TRBD1
length: 17
V: TRBV28
size: NA
CDR3: CASSPGGWDSRDQPQHF
DNA: TGTGCCAGCAGTCCAGGGGGATGGGACAGCAGGGACCAGCCCCAGCATTTT

J: TRBJ1-4
D: NA
length: 16
V: TRBV15
size: once
CDR3: CATGRVRGRTRDRLFF
DNA: TGTGCCACCGGCAGAGTCCGAGGGCGGACTCGTGATCGACTGTTTTTT

J: TRBJ2-5
D: TRBD1
length: 15
V: TRBV6-2/TRBV6-3
size: many
CDR3: CASSPRTGSRGTQYF
DNA: TGTGCCAGCAGTCCTCGGACAGGGTCTAGGGGGACCCAGTACTTC

J: TRBJ2-3
D: NA
length: 15
V: TRBV6-1
size: few
CDR3: CASSLARGVTDTQYF
DNA: TGTGCCAGCAGCCTTGCGCGGGGTGTCACAGATACGCAGTATTTT

J: TRBJ2-1
D: TRBD2
length: 15
V: TRBV20-1
size: few
CDR3: CSLGDSGSSYNEQFF
DNA: TGCAGTCTAGGGGATAGCGGGAGCTCCTACAATGAGCAGTTCTTC

J: TRBJ2-3
D: TRBD2
length: 17
V: TRBV7-4
size: NA
CDR3: CASSFTPSGSILDTQYF
DNA: TGTGCCAGCAGCTTCACCCCTAGCGGGAGCATCTTAGATACGCAGTATTTT

J: TRBJ2-7
D: NA
length: 15
V: TRBV20-1
size: few
CDR3: CSARDLAEGRYEQYF
DNA: TGCAGTGCTAGAGATTTAGCGGAGGGCCGGTACGAGCAGTACTTC

J: TRBJ1-1
D: TRBD1
length: 13
V: TRBV27
size: many
CDR3: CASSSGGTDKAFF
DNA: TGTGCCAGCAGTTCGGGTGGGACAGACAAAGCTTTCTTT

J: TRBJ2-1
D: TRBD2
length: 15
V: TRBV19
size: NA
CDR3: CASSSWTSGRIEQFF
DNA: TGTGCCAGTAGTAGCTGGACTAGCGGGAGAATTGAGCAGTTCTTC

J: TRBJ2-7
D: TRBD2
length: 14
V: TRBV6-2/TRBV6-3
size: once
CDR3: CATRTSGIIDEQYF
DNA: TGTGCCACCAGGACTAGCGGGATAATAGACGAGCAGTACTTC